Presented here are 10 T cell receptor beta chains from one specimen sequenced in a study of metastatic and nonmetastatic thyroid tumors. Not a single patient had been given any form of treatment at any point before undergoing thyroid surgery. TCRdb reprocessed the PCR reads using MiXCR. This sample has some 7,100 clones, with about a third found just once. Sequences were obtained from adjacent normal tissue. These receptors originate from a female donor with papillary thyroid cancer or a benign thyroid nodule (not recorded which). Some clones in this sample may be carry-over from other donors' samples.

This clone was detected only a few times. The chain employs TRBV19 and TRBJ2-1; D not resolved. The CDR3 spans 11 residues. V was cut by 11 bases and J by 6 bases, with 11 bases left in between. Germline CDR1 is LNHDA and CDR2 is SQIVND (reference sequence). The CDR3 reads CACNTGNEQFF. The CDR3 coding sequence is TGTGCCTGTAATACCGGCAATGAGCAGTTCTTC.

V gene TRBV20-1 combines with J gene TRBJ1-5; 7 nucleotides match TRBD1. The CDR3 has 16 residues. Germline V lookup: CDR1 DFQATT, CDR2 SNEGSKA (reference sequence). V dropped 2 bases and J dropped 4; count of bases not matched to a gene: 11. The CDR3 protein is CSARPIQGISNQPQHF. CDR3 coding DNA: TGCAGTGCTAGACCAATACAGGGGATCTCGAATCAGCCCCAGCATTTT.

The chain is built from TRBV20-1 and TRBJ2-7; maybe TRBD2 (8 bases). Deletions cut 6 bases from V and 6 bases from J, with 21 bases between. Germline V gives CDR1 DFQATT, CDR2 SNEGSKA (reference sequence). This CDR3 is 14 amino acids long. In DNA, the CDR3 is TGCAGTGCCCCGAGACAGGGACTAGAGGGCGAGCAGTACTTC. Encoded protein: CSAPRQGLEGEQYF.

This clone is deemed hyperexpanded. The rearrangement links TRBV12-3 or TRBV12-4 to TRBJ2-3; TRBD2 matches at 9 bases. This CDR3 is built from 14 residues. V was pared by 6 bases and J by 5 bases, with 6 bases of the junction left unmatched. As DNA, the CDR3 is TGTGCCAGCAGGGCGGGAGGGCCGGTAGATACGCAGTATTTT. This sequence encodes CASRAGGPVDTQYF.

This clone was counted between two and nine times. CDR3 sequence: CASSVAAGLTGEQYF. The CDR3 nucleotides are TGTGCCAGCAGCGTAGCCGCGGGACTTACGGGGGAGCAGTACTTC. This chain connects TRBV6-1 to TRBJ2-7; D perhaps matches TRBD2 (6 bases). This CDR3 contains 15 residues. CDR1 and CDR2 (germline): MNHNS, SASEGT. Deletions cut 6 bases from V and 7 bases from J, with 22 bases between.

This clone was seen more than once but under ten times. This chain joins TRBV19 and TRBJ2-2, with D unclear. This CDR3 spans 13 amino acids. From germline, CDR1 is LNHDA and CDR2 SQIVND (reference sequence). Between the trimmed V and J ends, which lost 7 bases and 2 bases, there was a span of 8 bases. The CDR3 loop is CASIGENTGELFF. CDR3 DNA: TGTGCCAGTATTGGGGAAAACACCGGGGAGCTGTTTTTT.

The V call is TRBV5-4, the J call TRBJ1-1; D might be TRBD1 (6 bases). Trimming pared 3 bases from V and 0 bases from J, leaving 12 bases between. The germline CDR1 and CDR2 sequences are SGHNT and YYREEE (reference sequence). The CDR3 runs to 15 residues. The CDR3 here is CASSYSQGMNTEAFF. CDR3 nucleotide sequence: TGTGCCAGCAGCTATTCACAGGGAATGAACACTGAAGCTTTCTTT. The full variable domain, rest sourced from reference TRBV5-4 and TRBJ1-1, is ETGVTQSPTHLIKTRGQQVTLRCSSQSGHNTVSWYQQALGQGPQFIFQYYREEENGRGNFPPRFSGLQFPNYSSELNVNALELDDSALYLCASSYSQGMNTEAFFGQGTRLTVV.

This clone was found a few times. V usage is TRBV7-9 and J usage is TRBJ2-7; no clear D. Trimming pared 7 bases from V and 5 bases from J, leaving 12 bases between. Germline V lookup: CDR1 SEHNR, CDR2 FQNEAQ (reference sequence). The CDR3 is 12 residues long. CDR3 DNA sequence: TGTGCCAGCACCAGTTGGGAAGACGAGCAGTACTTC. This translates into CASTSWEDEQYF.

Of note for this clone: A much larger clone differs by one base, so this may be a read error. The chain combines TRBV9 with TRBJ2-7, with TRBD2 matching 7 bases. Looked up from germline, CDR1 is SGDLS and CDR2 is YYNGEE. The CDR3 extends over 14 amino acids. The V gene end was trimmed by 4 bases and the J gene end by 5 bases; junction bases not matched to a gene: 9. As DNA, the CDR3 is TGTGCCAGCAGCCCTCGGACTAGTGACCACGAGCAGTACTTC. Protein product: CASSPRTSDHEQYF.

In its sample, this clone was seen many times. The V gene is TRBV7-2, the J gene TRBJ2-3; TRBD1 agrees at 10 bases. This CDR3 has 17 amino acids. J lost 0 bases, V lost 4 bases, and 7 bases had no gene match. The germline V gene encodes CDR1 SGHTA and CDR2 FQGNSA. CDR3 DNA: TGTGCCAGCAGCTCCCCCCGGACAGGGGGAAGCACAGATACGCAGTATTTT. This sequence encodes CASSSPRTGGSTDTQYF. Complete variable domain (other parts from reference TRBV7-2 and TRBJ2-3): GAGVSQSPSNKVTEKGKDVELRCDPISGHTALYWYRQSLGQGLEFLIYFQGNSAPDKSGLPSDRFSAERTGGSVSTLTIQRTQQEDSAVYLCASSSPRTGGSTDTQYFGPGTRLTVL.